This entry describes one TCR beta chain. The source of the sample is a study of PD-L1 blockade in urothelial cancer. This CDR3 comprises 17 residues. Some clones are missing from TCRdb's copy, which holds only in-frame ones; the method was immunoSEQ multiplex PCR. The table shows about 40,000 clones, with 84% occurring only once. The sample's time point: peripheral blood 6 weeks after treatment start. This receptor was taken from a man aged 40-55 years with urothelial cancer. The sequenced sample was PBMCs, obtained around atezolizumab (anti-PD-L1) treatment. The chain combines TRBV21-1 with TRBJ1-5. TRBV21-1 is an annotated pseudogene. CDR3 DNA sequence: TGTGCCAGCAGCACGGGGGGGATGGTAGGCAGCAATCAGCCCCAGCATTTT. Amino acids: CASSTGGMVGSNQPQHF.